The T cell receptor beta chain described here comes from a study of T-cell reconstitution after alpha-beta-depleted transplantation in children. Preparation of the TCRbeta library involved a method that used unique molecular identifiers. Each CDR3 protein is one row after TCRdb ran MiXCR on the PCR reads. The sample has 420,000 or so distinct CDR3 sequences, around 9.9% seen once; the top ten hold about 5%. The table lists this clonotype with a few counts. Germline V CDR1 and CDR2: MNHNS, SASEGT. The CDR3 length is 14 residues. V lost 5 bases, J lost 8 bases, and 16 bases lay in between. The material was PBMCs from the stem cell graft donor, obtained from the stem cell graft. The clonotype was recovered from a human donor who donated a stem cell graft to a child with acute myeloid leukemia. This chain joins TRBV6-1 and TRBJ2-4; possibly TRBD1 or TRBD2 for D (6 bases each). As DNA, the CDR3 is TGTGCCAGCAGTCAAGGGGGGTCGGTGTACATTCAGTACTTC. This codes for CASSQGGSVYIQYF.